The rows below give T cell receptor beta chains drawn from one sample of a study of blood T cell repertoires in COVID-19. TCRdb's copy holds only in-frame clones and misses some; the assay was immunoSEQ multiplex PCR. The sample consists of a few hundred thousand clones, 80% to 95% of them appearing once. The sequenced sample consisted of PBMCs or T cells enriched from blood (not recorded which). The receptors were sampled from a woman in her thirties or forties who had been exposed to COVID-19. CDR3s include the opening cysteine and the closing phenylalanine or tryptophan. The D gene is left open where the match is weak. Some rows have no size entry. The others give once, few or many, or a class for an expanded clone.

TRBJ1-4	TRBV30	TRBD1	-	TGTGCCTGGTCCCGGGACAGTAATGAAAAACTGTTTTTT	CAWSRDSNEKLFF
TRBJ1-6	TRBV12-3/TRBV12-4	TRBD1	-	TGTGCCAGCAGTTTTGGACAGGGTATGCCCCACTTT	CASSFGQGMPHF
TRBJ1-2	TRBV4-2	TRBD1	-	TGTGCCAGCAGCCAAGAAGGAGGGGGCGCCGATGGCTACACCTTC	CASSQEGGGADGYTF
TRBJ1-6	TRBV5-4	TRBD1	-	TGTGCCAGCAGCCCCCAACAGGGGGACAGTTCACCCCTCCACTTT	CASSPQQGDSSPLHF
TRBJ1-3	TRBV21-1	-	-	TGTGCCAGCAGCAGCACACACTCCGGGACACTCGAAAGGGCGACCTCTGGAAACACCATATATTTT	CASSSTHSGTLERATSGNTIYF
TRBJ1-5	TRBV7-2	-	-	TGTGCCAGCAGCTTCGGCAGGGATCAGCCCCAGCATTTT	CASSFGRDQPQHF
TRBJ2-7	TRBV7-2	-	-	TGTGCCAGCAGCTCACTAGTGACCCCTGCCGAGCAGTACTTC	CASSSLVTPAEQYF
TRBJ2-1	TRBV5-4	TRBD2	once	TGTGCCAGCAGCTTTCCAGCGGGAGTCCGTGAGCAGTTCTTC	CASSFPAGVREQFF
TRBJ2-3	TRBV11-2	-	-	TGTGCCAGCAGCTTAGGGCGGGCTAGCACAGATACGCAGTATTTT	CASSLGRASTDTQYF
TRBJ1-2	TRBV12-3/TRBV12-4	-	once	TGTGCCAGCAGCCCCGGGTCCGTCTATGGCTACACCTTC	CASSPGSVYGYTF
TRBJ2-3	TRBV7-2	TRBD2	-	TGTGCCAGCAGCTTGGTGACTAGCCGGAAGGCAGATACGCAGTATTTT	CASSLVTSRKADTQYF
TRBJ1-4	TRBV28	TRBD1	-	TGTGCCAGCAGTGGGGGGACAGGGAAAGAAAAACTGTTTTTT	CASSGGTGKEKLFF
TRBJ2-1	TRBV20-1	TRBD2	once	TGCAGTGCGAGTAGTAGGACTAGCAGAGATCAAAATGAGCAGTTCTTC	CSASSRTSRDQNEQFF
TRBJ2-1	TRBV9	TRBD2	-	TGTGCCAGCAGCGTAGCGGGGGGGAATCATGGGCAGTTCTTC	CASSVAGGNHGQFF
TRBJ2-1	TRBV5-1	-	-	TGCGCCAGCAGCTTTACCACTAGATACAATGAGCAGTTCTTC	CASSFTTRYNEQFF
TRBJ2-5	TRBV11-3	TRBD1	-	TGTGCCAGCAGCCCGACGGACAGGGGAGGGCGAGAGACCCAGTACTTC	CASSPTDRGGRETQYF
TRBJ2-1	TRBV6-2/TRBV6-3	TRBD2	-	TGTGCCAGCAGTCTCTCCACTAGCGATTACAATGAGCAGTTCTTC	CASSLSTSDYNEQFF
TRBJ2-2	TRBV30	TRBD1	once	TGTGCCTGGGGGACAGCCCCCTGGGTCCCCGGGGAGCTGTTTTTT	CAWGTAPWVPGELFF
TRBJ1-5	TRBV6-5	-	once	TGTGCCAGCAGGGTGACAGGTCTGGGCAATCAGCCCCAGCATTTT	CASRVTGLGNQPQHF
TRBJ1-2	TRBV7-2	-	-	TGTGCCAGCAGCTTAGCGGCTTCATACTATGGCTACACCTTC	CASSLAASYYGYTF
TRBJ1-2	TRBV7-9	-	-	TGTGCCAGCAGCCTCGAGATTCGGTATGGCTACACCTTC	CASSLEIRYGYTF
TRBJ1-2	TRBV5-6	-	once	TGTGCCAGCAGCTCTCGGTGGGGGGTCGGCGGCTACACCTTC	CASSSRWGVGGYTF
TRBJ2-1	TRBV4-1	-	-	TGCGCCAGCAGGGCTGGCAATGAGCAGTTCTTC	CASRAGNEQFF
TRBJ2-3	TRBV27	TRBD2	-	TGTGCCAGCAGTTTGGGCTCTAGCGGGGGGCGGGATACGCAGTATTTT	CASSLGSSGGRDTQYF
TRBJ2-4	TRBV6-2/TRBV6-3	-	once	TGTGCCAGCAGTTCGACTAGAGGAGCCAAAAACATTCAGTACTTC	CASSSTRGAKNIQYF
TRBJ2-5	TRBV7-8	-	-	TGTGCCAGCAGCTTTCAGCGGGTCCAAGAGACCCAGTACTTC	CASSFQRVQETQYF
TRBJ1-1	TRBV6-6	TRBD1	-	TGTGCCAGCAGTAAAACAGGGGGTCGATATACTGAAGCTTTCTTT	CASSKTGGRYTEAFF
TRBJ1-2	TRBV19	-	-	TGTGCCAGTAGTTCGACAGGTGACTATGGCTACACCTTC	CASSSTGDYGYTF
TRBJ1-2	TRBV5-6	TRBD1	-	TGTGCCAGCAGCTTGGGGCTCACAGGGGCTGGCTACACCTTC	CASSLGLTGAGYTF
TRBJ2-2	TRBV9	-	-	TGTGCCAGCAGCGTAGATCCCCGGACCGGGGAGCTGTTTTTT	CASSVDPRTGELFF
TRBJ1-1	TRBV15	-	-	TGTGCCACTGCCATGGGGCAAAACACTGAAGCTTTCTTT	CATAMGQNTEAFF
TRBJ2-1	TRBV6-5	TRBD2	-	TGTGCCAGCAGTCACCACAGCGGGAGCGGAGATGAGCAGTTCTTC	CASSHHSGSGDEQFF
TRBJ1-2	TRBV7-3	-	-	TGTGCCAGCAGCCCCCGTGTAGCGCCCATCAATGGCTACACCTTC	CASSPRVAPINGYTF
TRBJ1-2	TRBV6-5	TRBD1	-	TGTGCCAGCCGGGACAGCGTGACCTATGGCTACACCTTC	CASRDSVTYGYTF